The clone carrying this TCR beta chain was detected a few times. Its antigen is still unknown. Molecular-barcoded quantitative 5'-RACE produced these TCR beta libraries. TCRdb passed the 5' RACE reads through MiXCR, listing each CDR3 protein once. The table includes fewer than 250,000 distinct CDR3 sequences, roughly 32% detected once. The data belong to a study of CD8 T cells in ankylosing spondylitis. Findings of the study overall: Typical of ankylosing spondylitis blood, it appeared, was a TCR beta motif of eight highly homologous variants. Disease-linked clones were reportedly significantly enriched in matched ankylosing spondylitis synovial fluid. Disease-linked clones, CD8+, were relatively rare in peripheral blood.

V was clipped by 7 bases and J by 4 bases, with 10 bases between them. The CDR3 is 13 amino acids. The receptor comes from a male donor with ankylosing spondylitis or in good health (not recorded which). The chain joins TRBV12-3 or TRBV12-4 to TRBJ2-2; D remains unclear. The source material was blood, either unsorted or a sorted T cell fraction (not recorded which). CDR3 sequence reads: CASTAWRTGELFF. CDR3 sequence (DNA): TGTGCCAGCACTGCCTGGCGCACCGGGGAGCTGTTTTTT.